This is a list of T cell receptor beta chains from one sample in a study of breast tumors, draining lymph nodes, adjacent tissues. TCRdb re-derived calls from the multiplex PCR reads in MiXCR, one entry per CDR3 protein. The repertoire consists of about 200,000 distinct CDR3 sequences, with 31% occurring once and the leading ten covering approximately 4.5%. The specimen was axillary lymph node tissue. These receptors were obtained from a female donor with breast cancer. Some clones in this sample may be carry-over from other donors' samples. CDR3s include the opening cysteine and the closing phenylalanine or tryptophan. The D gene is left open where the match is weak. A clone size is listed for some rows: how often the clone was seen (once, few, many), or a class if it is expanded.

DNA: TGTGCCAGTAGTCCCCAGGGAGGGGGCCTATTAAATGAGCAGTTCTTC; CDR3: CASSPQGGGLLNEQFF; D: NA; size: few; V: TRBV19; J: TRBJ2-1
DNA: TGTGCCAGCAGCTTATTTAGTAGCGGGTTCTCCACAGATACGCAGTATTTT; CDR3: CASSLFSSGFSTDTQYF; D: TRBD2; size: many; V: TRBV7-8; J: TRBJ2-3
DNA: TGTGCCAGCTCACCACGCGGCGGCCAGGGAGGGACCGGGGAGCTGTTTTTT; CDR3: CASSPRGGQGGTGELFF; D: TRBD2; size: many; V: TRBV18; J: TRBJ2-2
DNA: TGTGCCAGCAGCAAATCGGACAGGGCCCATATGGGGCAGCCCCAGCATTTT; CDR3: CASSKSDRAHMGQPQHF; D: TRBD1; size: NA; V: TRBV7-2; J: TRBJ1-5
DNA: TGTGCCAGCAGTTTACAGGGGGCTCAGCCCCAGCATTTT; CDR3: CASSLQGAQPQHF; D: TRBD1; size: many; V: TRBV12-3/TRBV12-4; J: TRBJ1-5
DNA: TGCGCCAGCAGCCAAAGCGGGGGGGCCCAGTCAGCCGATACGCAGTATTTT; CDR3: CASSQSGGAQSADTQYF; D: TRBD2; size: many; V: TRBV4-1; J: TRBJ2-3
DNA: TGTGCCTGGACCCCCTTGGCTGGGGTCGGCTACACCTTC; CDR3: CAWTPLAGVGYTF; D: NA; size: NA; V: TRBV30; J: TRBJ1-2
DNA: TGCAGTGCTAGAGCGGGTGGGGGGTTTGGAGATACGCAGTATTTT; CDR3: CSARAGGGFGDTQYF; D: NA; size: many; V: TRBV20-1; J: TRBJ2-3
DNA: TGTGCCAGCACCCCCTCCTACGAGCAGTACTTC; CDR3: CASTPSYEQYF; D: NA; size: many; V: TRBV2; J: TRBJ2-7
DNA: TGCAGTGCTAGAGATTGGGACAAACTGTTTTTT; CDR3: CSARDWDKLFF; D: NA; size: NA; V: TRBV20-1; J: TRBJ1-4
DNA: TGCGCCAGCAGCCAAGATAGGCGAAGAGGGTTCGCGAATGAAAAACTGTTTTTT; CDR3: CASSQDRRRGFANEKLFF; D: NA; size: many; V: TRBV4-1; J: TRBJ1-4
DNA: TGCAGTGCTAGAGGGCCCGACAGTGTCTCCTGGTTCTTC; CDR3: CSARGPDSVSWFF; D: NA; size: many; V: TRBV20-1; J: TRBJ2-1
DNA: TGTGCCTGTACTAGCCCTACAACGGTCACCGGGGAGCTGTTTTTT; CDR3: CACTSPTTVTGELFF; D: NA; size: many; V: TRBV30; J: TRBJ2-2
DNA: TGTGCCAGCACCTCCGGGACCAGGGGTAGGGAGACCCAGTACTTC; CDR3: CASTSGTRGRETQYF; D: NA; size: NA; V: TRBV12-3/TRBV12-4; J: TRBJ2-5
DNA: TGTGCCAGCAGCTTGAGAGGGACAGGTCTGGACAATGAGCAGTATTTT; CDR3: CASSLRGTGLDNEQYF; D: TRBD1; size: NA; V: TRBV4-2; J: TRBJ2-3
DNA: TGTGCCAGCAGCACCATTGGGGAGCAGTTCTTC; CDR3: CASSTIGEQFF; D: NA; size: many; V: TRBV7-9; J: TRBJ2-1
DNA: TGTGCCAGCAGCTTAGGCAATGCGGGAAGAGACTATGGCTACACCTTC; CDR3: CASSLGNAGRDYGYTF; D: NA; size: NA; V: TRBV7-2; J: TRBJ1-2
DNA: TGCAGTGCTAGAGATTGGCGGACCCCGGGTGAAAAACTGTTTTTT; CDR3: CSARDWRTPGEKLFF; D: NA; size: NA; V: TRBV20-1; J: TRBJ1-4
DNA: TGCGCCAGCAGCTTGGAGGGGGGAAGCGGGGAGCTGTTTTTT; CDR3: CASSLEGGSGELFF; D: NA; size: few; V: TRBV5-1; J: TRBJ2-2
DNA: TGTGCCAGCAGCTTACAGGGGGCGGGCGAAGATTCACCCCTCCACTTT; CDR3: CASSLQGAGEDSPLHF; D: TRBD1; size: NA; V: TRBV7-9; J: TRBJ1-6
DNA: TGTGCCAGCAGCGGTCGGGGGCGGGATACGCAGTATTTT; CDR3: CASSGRGRDTQYF; D: NA; size: many; V: TRBV2; J: TRBJ2-3
DNA: TGTGCCAGCAGTGTAGGCAGGGGTGGCAATCAGCCCCAGCATTTT; CDR3: CASSVGRGGNQPQHF; D: NA; size: many; V: TRBV6-1; J: TRBJ1-5
DNA: TGTGCCAGCAGCCGTGAGACTAGTCATGGCATTCAGTACTTC; CDR3: CASSRETSHGIQYF; D: NA; size: many; V: TRBV7-9; J: TRBJ2-4
DNA: TGTGCCAGCAGCCAAGATTTCGAACGAGCGGGGGCCATGACGCAGTATTTT; CDR3: CASSQDFERAGAMTQYF; D: TRBD2; size: many; V: TRBV4-2; J: TRBJ2-3
DNA: TGCAGTGATTTAGACAGGGGCTCCTACAATGAGCAGTTCTTC; CDR3: CSDLDRGSYNEQFF; D: TRBD1; size: many; V: TRBV20-1; J: TRBJ2-1
DNA: TGTGCCAGCAGCTGGTCTAATCTTGTCCAAGAGACCCAGTACTTC; CDR3: CASSWSNLVQETQYF; D: NA; size: many; V: TRBV7-9; J: TRBJ2-5
DNA: TGTGCCAGCAGCTCCGACAGGGGGCTGGGCAATGAGCAGTTCTTC; CDR3: CASSSDRGLGNEQFF; D: TRBD1; size: many; V: TRBV7-2; J: TRBJ2-1
DNA: TGCAGTGCTAGAAGAGGGGAAAGCAATCAGCCCCAGCATTTT; CDR3: CSARRGESNQPQHF; D: NA; size: many; V: TRBV20-1; J: TRBJ1-5
DNA: TGTGCCAGCAGACATCGGACCGCATCCTACAATGAGCAGTTCTTC; CDR3: CASRHRTASYNEQFF; D: NA; size: many; V: TRBV6-5; J: TRBJ2-1
DNA: TGTGCCAGCAGCTTAGATGGACAGGGATTTCTTCCCCTCCACTTT; CDR3: CASSLDGQGFLPLHF; D: TRBD1; size: few; V: TRBV7-9; J: TRBJ1-6
DNA: TGTGCCAGCAGTTTGGCGGGACTAGGTCTATCTCGCTCCTACGAGCAGTACTTC; CDR3: CASSLAGLGLSRSYEQYF; D: TRBD2; size: many; V: TRBV12-3/TRBV12-4; J: TRBJ2-7
DNA: TGTGCCAGCAGTTACTCGAGGACAGGGGGCTCGGATACGCAGTATTTT; CDR3: CASSYSRTGGSDTQYF; D: TRBD1; size: many; V: TRBV6-5; J: TRBJ2-3
DNA: TGTGCCAGCAGTGAATGGGAGGGGGTTCAGCCCCAGCATTTT; CDR3: CASSEWEGVQPQHF; D: NA; size: many; V: TRBV2; J: TRBJ1-5
DNA: TGTGCCAGCTCACCACGGCACGGAACCTACGAGCAGTACTTC; CDR3: CASSPRHGTYEQYF; D: NA; size: many; V: TRBV18; J: TRBJ2-7
DNA: TGTGCCAGCAGTCACTCGCGGGGGAGCTACGAGCAGTACTTC; CDR3: CASSHSRGSYEQYF; D: TRBD2; size: few; V: TRBV6-2/TRBV6-3; J: TRBJ2-7
DNA: TGTGCCAGCAGCTTAGGTGGGCCCCTCTACAATGAGCAGTTCTTC; CDR3: CASSLGGPLYNEQFF; D: NA; size: many; V: TRBV7-2; J: TRBJ2-1
DNA: TGCAGTGCTAGAGATGTTCAGGGCTCAGCCTACGAGCAGTACTTC; CDR3: CSARDVQGSAYEQYF; D: NA; size: many; V: TRBV20-1; J: TRBJ2-7
DNA: TGTGCCTCTCGGGGGACAGGACAAGAGACCCAGTACTTC; CDR3: CASRGTGQETQYF; D: TRBD1; size: many; V: TRBV6-2/TRBV6-3; J: TRBJ2-5
DNA: TGTGCCAGCAGTCCCCCGACTAGCGGGAGAACCGGGGAGCTGTTTTTT; CDR3: CASSPPTSGRTGELFF; D: TRBD2; size: many; V: TRBV6-5; J: TRBJ2-2
DNA: TGTGCCAGTAGTATCAGGACAGCGAGCTCTGGAAACACCATATATTTT; CDR3: CASSIRTASSGNTIYF; D: NA; size: NA; V: TRBV19; J: TRBJ1-3
DNA: TGTGCCAGCAGTTTAAGGGGACAGGGGTACAATGAGCAGTTCTTC; CDR3: CASSLRGQGYNEQFF; D: TRBD1; size: NA; V: TRBV12-3/TRBV12-4; J: TRBJ2-1
DNA: TGTGCCAGTAGTATGGGGAGCAGATCTAGCACAGATACGCAGTATTTT; CDR3: CASSMGSRSSTDTQYF; D: NA; size: many; V: TRBV19; J: TRBJ2-3